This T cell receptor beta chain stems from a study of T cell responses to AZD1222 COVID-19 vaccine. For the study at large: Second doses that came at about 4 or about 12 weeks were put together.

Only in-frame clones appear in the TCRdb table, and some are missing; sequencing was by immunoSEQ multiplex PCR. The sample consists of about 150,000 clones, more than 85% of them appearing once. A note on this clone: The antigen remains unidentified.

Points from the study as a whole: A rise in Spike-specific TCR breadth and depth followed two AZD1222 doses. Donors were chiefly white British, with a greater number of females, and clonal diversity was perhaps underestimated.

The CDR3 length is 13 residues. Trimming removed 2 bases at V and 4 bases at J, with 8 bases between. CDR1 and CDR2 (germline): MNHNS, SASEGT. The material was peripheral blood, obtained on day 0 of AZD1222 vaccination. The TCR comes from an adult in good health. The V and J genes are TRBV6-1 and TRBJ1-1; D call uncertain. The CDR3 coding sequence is TGTGCCAGCAGTGAAAGGCAGATCACTGAAGCTTTCTTT. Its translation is CASSERQITEAFF.